The source of this T cell receptor (beta chain) is a study of CD8 T cells in ankylosing spondylitis. Study conclusions and caveats: Reactive arthritis synovial fluid and blood were previously reported to contain some motif variants. Reportedly, matched ankylosing spondylitis synovial fluid was significantly enriched for disease-linked clones.

There are many counts of this clonotype. Its antigen is not identified. The CDR3 extends over 13 amino acids. The V end lost 2 bases, the J end lost 8 bases, and 9 bases lay between the germline ends. The germline CDR1 and CDR2 sequences are KGHDR and SFDVKD. Quantitative 5'-RACE with molecular barcodes generated TCR beta libraries. MiXCR, run by TCRdb on the 5' RACE reads, gives a single entry per CDR3 protein. This table has a few hundred thousand distinct CDR3 sequences, approximately 20% appearing once. This receptor was obtained from a male donor with ankylosing spondylitis or in good health (not recorded which). V gene TRBV24-1 combines with J gene TRBJ2-1, with D uncertain. Sequencing was carried out using blood, either unsorted or a sorted T cell fraction (not recorded which). CDR3 region: CATSDSGFHEQFF. The CDR3 nucleotides are TGTGCCACCAGTGATTCAGGATTTCATGAGCAGTTCTTC.